The rows below give T cell receptor beta chains drawn from one sample of a study of blood T cell repertoires in COVID-19. Profiled with immunoSEQ multiplex PCR; TCRdb holds only in-frame clones, not every one. The table lists some 99,000 clones, 70% to 90% of them singletons. Sequencing was done on a sample of peripheral blood. These receptors all stem from a man between 65 and 85 years old with acute or convalescent COVID-19. CDR3s include the opening cysteine and the closing phenylalanine or tryptophan. A D gene is named only where the DNA matches it firmly. The size field is filled for only some rows; it gives once, few, many or a size class.

CDR3 protein	CDR3 DNA	V gene	J gene	clone size	D gene
CASGTQGITGELFF	TGTGCCAGCGGAACACAGGGGATCACCGGGGAGCTGTTTTTT	TRBV3-1/TRBV3-2	TRBJ2-2	.	TRBD1
CASSISRTPNTEAFF	TGTGCCAGTAGTATTTCACGGACACCGAACACTGAAGCTTTCTTT	TRBV19	TRBJ1-1	.	.
CASSYSGGASETQYF	TGTGCCAGCAGTTATAGCGGGGGGGCCTCGGAGACCCAGTACTTC	TRBV7-3	TRBJ2-5	.	TRBD2
CASSLGDRGDTQYF	TGCGCCAGCAGCTTGGGGGACAGGGGGGATACGCAGTATTTT	TRBV5-1	TRBJ2-3	.	TRBD1
CASSQEGWDRSSYNEQFF	TGCGCCAGCAGCCAAGAGGGTTGGGACAGGAGCTCCTACAATGAGCAGTTCTTC	TRBV4-1	TRBJ2-1	.	TRBD1
CASSLAPRGRNTEAFF	TGTGCCAGCAGCTTAGCTCCCAGGGGGCGGAACACTGAAGCTTTCTTT	TRBV7-8	TRBJ1-1	few	TRBD1
CASSMGTTVQYF	TGTGCCAGTAGTATGGGCACCACAGTTCAGTACTTC	TRBV19	TRBJ2-7	.	.
CASSYEGTGFYNEQFF	TGTGCCAGCAGTTACGAGGGGACAGGTTTCTACAATGAGCAGTTCTTC	TRBV6-5	TRBJ2-1	.	TRBD1
CASSIDPPGSSYNEQFF	TGTGCCAGTAGTATAGATCCCCCGGGGAGCTCCTACAATGAGCAGTTCTTC	TRBV19	TRBJ2-1	.	.
CASSMAVQETQYF	TGTGCCAGTAGTATGGCTGTCCAAGAGACCCAGTACTTC	TRBV19	TRBJ2-5	.	.
CASSYDSRREAFF	TGTGCCAGCAGTTACGACAGCCGAAGAGAAGCTTTCTTT	TRBV6-6	TRBJ1-1	.	.
CAISEGADQPQHF	TGTGCCATCAGTGAGGGCGCGGATCAGCCCCAGCATTTT	TRBV10-3	TRBJ1-5	.	.
CASSPHRGRSYGYTF	TGTGCCAGCAGCCCCCACAGGGGACGAAGCTATGGCTACACCTTC	TRBV3-1/TRBV3-2	TRBJ1-2	few	TRBD1
CASRRQGNSYEQYF	TGTGCCAGTCGACGACAGGGGAACTCCTACGAGCAGTACTTC	TRBV5-6	TRBJ2-7	.	TRBD1
CASTGTGKDTQYF	TGCGCCAGCACCGGGACAGGGAAAGATACGCAGTATTTT	TRBV5-1	TRBJ2-3	.	TRBD1
CASSFRRAVGETTEAFF	TGTGCCAGCAGCTTCCGGAGGGCTGTGGGGGAGACCACTGAAGCTTTCTTT	TRBV7-8	TRBJ1-1	.	.
CASSLISDSLYGYTF	TGTGCCAGCAGCTTGATCTCAGACTCTCTCTATGGCTACACCTTC	TRBV5-4	TRBJ1-2	.	.
CASSLTTGEEQFF	TGTGCCAGCAGCCTAACGACAGGGGAGGAGCAGTTCTTC	TRBV7-9	TRBJ2-1	.	TRBD1
CASSPPSVVGMNTEAFF	TGTGCCAGCTCACCACCCTCCGTAGTCGGTATGAACACTGAAGCTTTCTTT	TRBV18	TRBJ1-1	.	.
CASSGLAGALRDTQYF	TGTGCCAGCAGTGGTCTAGCGGGGGCCCTCAGGGATACGCAGTATTTT	TRBV2	TRBJ2-3	.	TRBD2
CAISDDRRQETQYF	TGTGCCATCAGTGATGACAGGCGCCAAGAGACCCAGTACTTC	TRBV10-3	TRBJ2-5	once	.
CASRADSANQPQHF	TGTGCCAGCAGGGCGGACAGTGCCAATCAGCCCCAGCATTTT	TRBV2	TRBJ1-5	.	.
CAIRPGTDTEAFF	TGTGCCATCAGACCCGGGACAGACACGGAAGCTTTCTTT	TRBV10-3	TRBJ1-1	.	TRBD1
CAWSVLWGQGDHGYTF	TGTGCCTGGAGTGTACTATGGGGACAGGGGGATCATGGCTACACCTTC	TRBV30	TRBJ1-2	.	TRBD1
CASSGVRGPDYEQYF	TGCGCCAGCAGCGGGGTAAGGGGCCCGGACTACGAGCAGTACTTC	TRBV4-1	TRBJ2-7	.	.
CASSVVGAGADTQYF	TGTGCCAGCAGCGTAGTGGGAGCGGGGGCAGATACGCAGTATTTT	TRBV9	TRBJ2-3	few	TRBD2
CSVERSNTEAFF	TGCAGCGTTGAACGGAGTAACACTGAAGCTTTCTTT	TRBV29-1	TRBJ1-1	.	.
CASSLPTLDEQYF	TGTGCCAGCAGCCTCCCGACCCTAGACGAGCAGTACTTC	TRBV7-2	TRBJ2-7	once	.
CASSEAGRGVPGNQPQHF	TGTGCCAGCAGTGAAGCAGGGAGGGGGGTCCCTGGCAATCAGCCCCAGCATTTT	TRBV6-1	TRBJ1-5	.	.
CASSEETGGSNEQFF	TGTGCCAGCAGTGAAGAAACGGGGGGGTCGAATGAGCAGTTCTTC	TRBV6-1	TRBJ2-1	once	TRBD2
CASSPHGGGAGELFF	TGTGCCAGCAGCCCCCATGGCGGGGGGGCCGGGGAGCTGTTTTTT	TRBV3-1/TRBV3-2	TRBJ2-2	.	TRBD2
CASSAGTGGPKETQYF	TGTGCCAGCAGCGCCGGGACAGGGGGCCCTAAGGAGACCCAGTACTTC	TRBV11-2	TRBJ2-5	.	TRBD1
CAWSRGRVNYNSPLHF	TGTGCCTGGAGTAGGGGCAGGGTTAACTATAATTCACCCCTCCACTTT	TRBV30	TRBJ1-6	.	.
CASSLAGGPRETQYF	TGTGCCAGCAGCTTAGCGGGGGGGCCGCGAGAGACCCAGTACTTC	TRBV7-9	TRBJ2-5	.	.
CAISDPGWANEKLFF	TGTGCCATCAGCGACCCAGGGTGGGCTAATGAAAAACTGTTTTTT	TRBV10-3	TRBJ1-4	.	.
CAISRTGEEEKLFF	TGTGCCATCAGCCGGACAGGGGAAGAAGAAAAACTGTTTTTT	TRBV10-3	TRBJ1-4	once	TRBD1
CASSEDNRRTDTQYF	TGTGCCAGCAGTGAAGACAACAGGCGCACAGATACGCAGTATTTT	TRBV6-1	TRBJ2-3	.	.
CASRRVPLGNTEAFF	TGTGCCAGCAGGAGGGTACCGCTCGGAAACACTGAAGCTTTCTTT	TRBV6-5	TRBJ1-1	.	.
CASSPTTAEAFF	TGTGCCAGCAGCCCGACGACAGCTGAAGCTTTCTTT	TRBV11-1	TRBJ1-1	.	.
CASSVNTGELFF	TGTGCCAGCAGCGTGAACACCGGGGAGCTGTTTTTT	TRBV6-5	TRBJ2-2	once	.
CASSWGQGLDSPLHF	TGCGCCAGCAGCTGGGGACAGGGTTTGGATTCACCCCTCCACTTT	TRBV5-1	TRBJ1-6	.	TRBD1
CASSQDGTSGWGADTQYF	TGTGCCAGCAGCCAAGATGGGACTAGCGGGTGGGGCGCAGATACGCAGTATTTT	TRBV4-2	TRBJ2-3	once	TRBD2
CASSVVQGGTIYF	TGTGCCAGCAGCGTAGTACAGGGGGGCACCATATATTTT	TRBV9	TRBJ1-3	.	TRBD1
CASREDRGSGNTIYF	TGTGCCAGCAGGGAAGACAGGGGGTCTGGAAACACCATATATTTT	TRBV6-1	TRBJ1-3	.	TRBD1
CASSVAFSQGAGNQPQHF	TGTGCCAGCAGCGTTGCTTTTTCCCAGGGGGCAGGGAATCAGCCCCAGCATTTT	TRBV28	TRBJ1-5	.	TRBD1
CASSEERGQGLLSGNTIYF	TGTGCCAGCAGTGAAGAGAGGGGACAGGGCCTCCTCTCTGGAAACACCATATATTTT	TRBV2	TRBJ1-3	.	TRBD1
CASSPRDIGNSPLHF	TGTGCCAGCTCACCCCGGGACATTGGAAATTCACCCCTCCACTTT	TRBV18	TRBJ1-6	.	.
CARDPAGNEKLFF	TGTGCCCGCGATCCTGCGGGTAATGAAAAACTGTTTTTT	TRBV27	TRBJ1-4	.	.
CASSLRQGGEQFF	TGTGCCAGCAGCCTTAGACAGGGTGGAGAGCAGTTCTTC	TRBV7-9	TRBJ2-1	.	TRBD1
CASSLSIVREQYF	TGTGCCAGCAGCCTCTCTATTGTCCGGGAGCAGTACTTC	TRBV7-9	TRBJ2-7	many	.
CASSYSHRNTEAFF	TGTGCCAGCAGTTACTCACACCGCAACACTGAAGCTTTCTTT	TRBV6-5	TRBJ1-1	.	.
CASSAGQGLSYEQYF	TGTGCCAGTAGTGCGGGACAGGGACTCTCCTACGAGCAGTACTTC	TRBV19	TRBJ2-7	.	TRBD1
CASSKKSGTEGMKSTDTQYF	TGTGCCAGCAGCAAAAAATCCGGGACAGAGGGGATGAAGAGCACAGATACGCAGTATTTT	TRBV21-1	TRBJ2-3	once	.
CASSSALGPYSPLHF	TGTGCCAGCAGTTCCGCTTTGGGGCCCTATTCACCCCTCCACTTT	TRBV28	TRBJ1-6	.	.
CATTPGQGNDYGYTF	TGTGCCACAACTCCGGGACAGGGGAACGACTATGGCTACACCTTC	TRBV10-3	TRBJ1-2	.	TRBD1
CASSQRAGGTDTQYF	TGTGCCAGCAGCCAACGAGCGGGGGGCACAGATACGCAGTATTTT	TRBV3-1/TRBV3-2	TRBJ2-3	.	TRBD2
CASSQGDRGPSNQPQHF	TGCGCCAGCAGCCAAGGGGACAGGGGGCCATCCAATCAGCCCCAGCATTTT	TRBV4-1	TRBJ1-5	.	TRBD1
CASSLSGLQTQYF	TGTGCCAGCAGCTTGAGCGGTTTACAGACCCAGTACTTC	TRBV5-8	TRBJ2-5	.	.
CASSRYRVNTSNQPQHF	TGCGCCAGCAGTCGGTACAGGGTTAATACGAGCAATCAGCCCCAGCATTTT	TRBV23-1	TRBJ1-5	.	.